A selection of T cell receptor beta chains follows, all from one sample in a study of CD8+ T cells in alopecia areata. The table came from immunoSEQ multiplex PCR; TCRdb's copy has only in-frame clones and leaves some out. The data show around 250,000 clones, with 67% seen just once and around 1.2% held by the top ten. The source was CD4+ T cells sorted from blood, collected at week 0. The source is a human donor with alopecia areata. CDR3s include the opening cysteine and the closing phenylalanine or tryptophan. The D gene is left open where the match is weak. For some rows the clone size is stated as once, few or many, or as a class when expanded; others skip it.

size	D	J	V	CDR3	DNA
NA	NA	TRBJ1-5	TRBV25-1	CASSEGGDVTAQHF	TGTGCCAGCAGTGAAGGGGGGGACGTGACAGCCCAGCATTTT
NA	NA	TRBJ2-6	TRBV4-3	CASSQRRDSSGANVLTF	TGCGCCAGCAGCCAAAGGCGGGACAGCTCTGGGGCCAACGTCCTGACTTTC
NA	TRBD1	TRBJ1-1	TRBV29-1	CSAGGQAEAFF	TGCAGCGCTGGCGGACAGGCTGAAGCTTTCTTT
NA	NA	TRBJ2-7	TRBV7-8	CASYPGRDTANEQYF	TGTGCCAGCTACCCGGGCAGGGACACCGCTAACGAGCAGTACTTC
NA	TRBD1	TRBJ2-1	TRBV5-1	CASNEGRGRLLSYNEQFF	TGCGCCAGCAACGAGGGCAGGGGGCGCTTATTGTCCTACAATGAGCAGTTCTTC
NA	TRBD2	TRBJ2-4	TRBV30	CAWESGLGNIQYF	TGTGCCTGGGAATCGGGACTAGGGAACATTCAGTACTTC
few	NA	TRBJ1-2	TRBV5-6	CASSDGLLANYGYTF	TGTGCCAGCAGCGACGGCCTGCTAGCTAACTATGGCTACACCTTC
few	NA	TRBJ1-4	TRBV7-9	CASRPDGGDEKLFF	TGTGCCAGCAGACCGGACGGCGGGGATGAAAAACTGTTTTTT
NA	NA	TRBJ1-3	TRBV19	CASSIYGNSGNTIYF	TGTGCCAGTAGTATCTACGGGAACTCTGGAAACACCATATATTTT
NA	TRBD1	TRBJ2-3	TRBV4-3	CASSQWGQGAGDTQYF	TGCGCCAGCAGCCAATGGGGACAGGGGGCCGGAGATACGCAGTATTTT
NA	NA	TRBJ1-2	TRBV29-1	CSVDSAPANYGYTF	TGCAGCGTTGATTCAGCCCCAGCTAACTATGGCTACACCTTC